The entry below gives a single T cell receptor (beta chain) sequence along with its context. No antigen is known for it. The investigators reverse transcribed all of the isolated RNA, so they sequenced expressed TCRB transcripts. The protocol was immunoSEQ multiplex PCR, while the TCRdb copy is restricted to in-frame clones and leaves out a portion. This table has around 200,000 clones, about 13% appearing once. The sample belongs to a study of beta chain features in type 1 diabetes. This CDR3 has 16 amino acids. V lost 1 base to trimming and J lost 4 bases, with 17 bases between them. Per germline, CDR1 KGHSH and CDR2 LQKENI. Points from the study as a whole: For type 1 diabetes patients, VDJ junctions showed fewer insertions and more deletions.

The chain has TRBV18 and TRBJ2-7; D may be TRBD2 (6 bases). Sequenced input: central memory CD4+ T cells from blood. The receptor was isolated from a woman aged 18-29 years in good health. This CDR3 is CASSPRRDSRTYEQYF. The CDR3 nucleotides are TGTGCCAGCTCACCACGCCGGGACTCCAGGACTTACGAGCAGTACTTC.